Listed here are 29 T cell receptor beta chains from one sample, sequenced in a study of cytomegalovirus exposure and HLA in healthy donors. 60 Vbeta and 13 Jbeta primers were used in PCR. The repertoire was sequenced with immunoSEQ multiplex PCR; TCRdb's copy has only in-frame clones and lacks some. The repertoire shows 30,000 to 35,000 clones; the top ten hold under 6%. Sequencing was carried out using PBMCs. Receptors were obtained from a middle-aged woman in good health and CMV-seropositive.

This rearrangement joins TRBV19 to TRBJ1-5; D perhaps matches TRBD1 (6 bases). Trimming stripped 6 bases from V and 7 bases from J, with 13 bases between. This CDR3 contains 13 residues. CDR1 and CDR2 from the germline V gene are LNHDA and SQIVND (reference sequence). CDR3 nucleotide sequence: TGTGCCAGTAGGGGGGCAATAGGGCAGCCCCAGCATTTT. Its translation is CASRGAIGQPQHF. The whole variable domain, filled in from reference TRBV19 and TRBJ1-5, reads DGGITQSPKYLFRKEGQNVTLSCEQNLNHDAMYWYRQDPGQGLRLIYYSQIVNDFQKGDIAEGYSVSREKKESFPLTVTSAQKNPTAFYLCASRGAIGQPQHFGDGTRLSIL.

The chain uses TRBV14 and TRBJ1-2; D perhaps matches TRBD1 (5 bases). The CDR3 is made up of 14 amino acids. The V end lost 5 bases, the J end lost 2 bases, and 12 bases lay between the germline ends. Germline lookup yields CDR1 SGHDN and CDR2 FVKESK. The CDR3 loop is CASSVSGSNYGYTF. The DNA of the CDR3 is TGTGCCAGCAGCGTCTCAGGGTCCAACTATGGCTACACCTTC.

CDR3 DNA sequence: TGCGCCAGCAGTGAGTCGAGTGACTCTGGAAACACCATATATTTT. It encodes CASSESSDSGNTIYF. The V call is TRBV10-1, the J call TRBJ1-3; D is unclear. The CDR3 is made up of 15 amino acids. Between the trimmed V and J ends, which lost 0 bases and 0 bases, there was a span of 6 bases. Germline V gives CDR1 WNHNN, CDR2 SYGVQD (reference sequence).

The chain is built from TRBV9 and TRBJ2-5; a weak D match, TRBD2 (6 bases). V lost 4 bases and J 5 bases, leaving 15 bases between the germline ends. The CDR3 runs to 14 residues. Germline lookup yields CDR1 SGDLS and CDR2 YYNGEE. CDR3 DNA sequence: TGTGCCAGCAGCCCCCCACTAGCTAGGGAGACCCAGTACTTC. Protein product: CASSPPLARETQYF.

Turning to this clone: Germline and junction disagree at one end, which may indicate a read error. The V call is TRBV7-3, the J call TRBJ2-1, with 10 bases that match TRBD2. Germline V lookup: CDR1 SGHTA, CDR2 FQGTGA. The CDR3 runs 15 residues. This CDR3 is CAGSLTSGAYNEQFF. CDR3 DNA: TGTGCCGGCAGCCTCACTAGCGGGGCCTACAATGAGCAGTTCTTC.

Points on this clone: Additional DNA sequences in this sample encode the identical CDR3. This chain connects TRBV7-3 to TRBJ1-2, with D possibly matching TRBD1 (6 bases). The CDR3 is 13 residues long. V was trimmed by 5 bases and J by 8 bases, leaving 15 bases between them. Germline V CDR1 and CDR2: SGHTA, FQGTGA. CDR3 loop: CASSPGTSSGYTF. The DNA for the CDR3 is TGTGCCAGCAGCCCCGGGACAAGCTCGGGCTACACCTTC.

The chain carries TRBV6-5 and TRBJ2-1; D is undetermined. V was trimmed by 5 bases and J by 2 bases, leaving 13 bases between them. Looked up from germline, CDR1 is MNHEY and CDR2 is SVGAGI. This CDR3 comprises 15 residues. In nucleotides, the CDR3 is TGTGCCAGCAGTCCTTCTTTGAGTCCCTACAATGAGCAGTTCTTC. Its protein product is CASSPSLSPYNEQFF.

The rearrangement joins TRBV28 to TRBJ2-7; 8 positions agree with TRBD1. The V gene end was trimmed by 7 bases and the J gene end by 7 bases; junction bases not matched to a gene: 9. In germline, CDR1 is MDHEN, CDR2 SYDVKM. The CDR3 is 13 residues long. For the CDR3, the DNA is TGTGCCAGCAAAGGGACAGGCCCCTGGGAGCAGTACTTC. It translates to CASKGTGPWEQYF.

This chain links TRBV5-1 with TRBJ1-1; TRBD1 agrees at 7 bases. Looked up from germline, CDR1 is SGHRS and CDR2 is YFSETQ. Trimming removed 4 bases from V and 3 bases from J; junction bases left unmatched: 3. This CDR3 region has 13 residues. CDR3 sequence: CASSTGQHTEAFF. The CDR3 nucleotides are TGCGCCAGCAGCACGGGACAGCACACTGAAGCTTTCTTT.

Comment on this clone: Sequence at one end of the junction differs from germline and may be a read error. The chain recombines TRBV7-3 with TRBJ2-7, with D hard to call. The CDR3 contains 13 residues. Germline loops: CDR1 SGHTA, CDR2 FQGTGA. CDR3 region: CASSRNSRSEKYF. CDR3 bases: TGTGCCAGCAGCCGAAACTCCCGTTCCGAGAAGTACTTC.

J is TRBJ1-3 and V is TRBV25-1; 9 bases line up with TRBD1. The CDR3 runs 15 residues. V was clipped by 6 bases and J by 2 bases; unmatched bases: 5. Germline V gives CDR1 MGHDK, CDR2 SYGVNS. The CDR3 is CASRDDRGTGNTIYF. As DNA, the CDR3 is TGTGCCAGCAGGGACGACAGGGGGACTGGAAACACCATATATTTT.

Here the CDR3 DNA reads TGTGCCAGCTCCCGGACTAGCGGGAGACATCAGTACTTC. Amino acid sequence: CASSRTSGRHQYF. V usage is TRBV18 and J usage is TRBJ2-7; 13 bases map to TRBD2. Germline V CDR1 and CDR2: KGHSH, LQKENI. This CDR3 contains 13 residues. The J segment lost 10 bases and the V segment lost 6 bases, leaving 6 bases of the junction unmatched. The full variable domain, rest sourced from reference TRBV18 and TRBJ2-7, is NAGVMQNPRHLVRRRGQEARLRCSPMKGHSHVYWYRQLPEEGLKFMVYLQKENIIDESGMPKERFSAEFPKEGPSILRIQQVVRGDSAAYFCASSRTSGRHQYFGPGTRLTVT.

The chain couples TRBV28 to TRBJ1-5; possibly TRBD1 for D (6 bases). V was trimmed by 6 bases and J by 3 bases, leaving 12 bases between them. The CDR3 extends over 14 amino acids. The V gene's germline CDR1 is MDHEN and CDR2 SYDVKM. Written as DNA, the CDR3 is TGTGCCAGCAGCTTAGGGGACACCAATCAGCCCCAGCATTTT. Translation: CASSLGDTNQPQHF.

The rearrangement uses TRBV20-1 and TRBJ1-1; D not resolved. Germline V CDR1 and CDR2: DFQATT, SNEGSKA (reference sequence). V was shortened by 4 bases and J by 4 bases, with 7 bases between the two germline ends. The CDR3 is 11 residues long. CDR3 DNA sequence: TGCAGTGCTACCCCGGGCACTGAAGCTTTCTTT. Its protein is CSATPGTEAFF.

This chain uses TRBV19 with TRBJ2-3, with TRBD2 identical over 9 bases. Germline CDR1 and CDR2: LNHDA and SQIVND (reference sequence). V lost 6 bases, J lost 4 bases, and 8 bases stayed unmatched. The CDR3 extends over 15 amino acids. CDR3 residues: CASRLAGDASDTQYF. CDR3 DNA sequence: TGTGCCAGTAGGTTAGCGGGAGATGCGTCAGATACGCAGTATTTT.

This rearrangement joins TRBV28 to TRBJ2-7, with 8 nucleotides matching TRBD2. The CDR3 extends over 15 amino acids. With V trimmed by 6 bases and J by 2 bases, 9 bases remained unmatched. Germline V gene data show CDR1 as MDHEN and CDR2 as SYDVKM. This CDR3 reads CASRESGGRAYEQYF. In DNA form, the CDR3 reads TGTGCCAGCAGGGAGAGCGGGGGCCGCGCCTACGAGCAGTACTTC. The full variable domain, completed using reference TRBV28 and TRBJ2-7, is DVKVTQSSRYLVKRTGEKVFLECVQDMDHENMFWYRQDPGLGLRLIYFSYDVKMKEKGDIPEGYSVSREKKERFSLILESASTNQTSMYLCASRESGGRAYEQYFGPGTRLTVT.

The CDR3 sequence is CASSMQGLDEQFF. The CDR3 bases are TGTGCCAGCAGCATGCAGGGTTTAGATGAGCAGTTCTTC. The gene calls are TRBV5-4 and TRBJ2-1, with a possible D match to TRBD1 (5 bases). Germline CDR1 and CDR2: SGHNT and YYREEE (reference sequence). Trimming cost V 4 bases and J 8 bases, with 13 bases left between them. CDR3 length equals 13 residues.

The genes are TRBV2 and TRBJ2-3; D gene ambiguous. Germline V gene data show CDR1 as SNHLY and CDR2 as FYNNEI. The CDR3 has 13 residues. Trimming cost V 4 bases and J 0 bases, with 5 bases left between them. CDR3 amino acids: CASSVKSTDTQYF. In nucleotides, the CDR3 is TGTGCCAGCAGTGTCAAAAGCACAGATACGCAGTATTTT.

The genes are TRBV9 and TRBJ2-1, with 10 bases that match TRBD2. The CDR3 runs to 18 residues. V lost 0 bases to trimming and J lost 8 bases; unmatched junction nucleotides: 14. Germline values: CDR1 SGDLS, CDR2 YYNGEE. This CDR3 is CASSVELELAGVVDEQFF. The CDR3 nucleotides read TGTGCCAGCAGCGTAGAGCTGGAGCTAGCGGGAGTTGTAGATGAGCAGTTCTTC.

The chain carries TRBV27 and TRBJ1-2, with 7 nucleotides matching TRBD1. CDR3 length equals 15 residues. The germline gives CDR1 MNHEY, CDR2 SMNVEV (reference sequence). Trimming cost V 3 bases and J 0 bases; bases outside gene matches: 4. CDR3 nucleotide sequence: TGTGCCAGCAGTTTTTCGGGACAGACTAACTATGGCTACACCTTC. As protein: CASSFSGQTNYGYTF.

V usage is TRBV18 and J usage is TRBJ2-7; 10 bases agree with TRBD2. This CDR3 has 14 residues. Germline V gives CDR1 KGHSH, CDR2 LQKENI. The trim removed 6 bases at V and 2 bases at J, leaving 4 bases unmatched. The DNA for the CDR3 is TGTGCCAGCTCCCTAGCGGGAGCGCCCTACGAGCAGTACTTC. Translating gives CASSLAGAPYEQYF.

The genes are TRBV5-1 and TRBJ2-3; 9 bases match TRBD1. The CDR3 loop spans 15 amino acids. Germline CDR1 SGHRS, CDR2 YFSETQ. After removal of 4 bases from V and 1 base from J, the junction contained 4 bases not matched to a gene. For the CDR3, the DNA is TGCGCCAGCAGCACCCGGGACAGGGGCACAGATACGCAGTATTTT. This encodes CASSTRDRGTDTQYF.

The CDR3 sequence: CATSTRLAGGVNEQFF. In nucleotides, the CDR3 is TGTGCCACCAGCACCCGACTAGCGGGAGGAGTCAATGAGCAGTTCTTC. The rearrangement joins TRBV15 to TRBJ2-1, with TRBD2 matching over 13 bases. Germline V gives CDR1 LNHNV, CDR2 YYDKDF (reference sequence). The CDR3 contains 16 residues. V lost 4 bases and J lost 6; bases outside the gene matches: 6.

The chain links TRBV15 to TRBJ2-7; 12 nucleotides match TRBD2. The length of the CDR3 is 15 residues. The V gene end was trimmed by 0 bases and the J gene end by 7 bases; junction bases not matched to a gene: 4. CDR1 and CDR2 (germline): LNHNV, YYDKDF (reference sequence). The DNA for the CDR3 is TGTGCCACCAGCAGAGAAAGGACTAGCGGGAATGAGCAGTACTTC. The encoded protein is CATSRERTSGNEQYF.

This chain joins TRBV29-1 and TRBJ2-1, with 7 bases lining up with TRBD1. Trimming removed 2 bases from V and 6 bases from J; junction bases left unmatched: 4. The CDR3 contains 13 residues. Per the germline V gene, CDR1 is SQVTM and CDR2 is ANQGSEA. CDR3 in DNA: TGCAGCGTTGAATGGCAGGGGGTCAATGAGCAGTTCTTC. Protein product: CSVEWQGVNEQFF.

CDR3 sequence (DNA): TGCGCCAGCGGGACAGGATCCACAGATACGCAGTATTTT. Protein: CASGTGSTDTQYF. The genes are TRBV5-1 and TRBJ2-3, with 8 bases aligning to TRBD1. Trimming cost V 7 bases and J 2 bases; bases outside gene matches: 3. This CDR3 comprises 13 residues. CDR1 SGHRS and CDR2 YFSETQ come from the germline V gene.

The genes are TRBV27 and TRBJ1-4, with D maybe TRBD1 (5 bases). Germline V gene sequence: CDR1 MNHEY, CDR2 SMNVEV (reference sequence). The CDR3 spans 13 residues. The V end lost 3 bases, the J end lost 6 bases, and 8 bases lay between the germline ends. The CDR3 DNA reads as TGTGCCAGCAGTTTCTCAGGGTATGAAAAACTGTTTTTT. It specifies CASSFSGYEKLFF.

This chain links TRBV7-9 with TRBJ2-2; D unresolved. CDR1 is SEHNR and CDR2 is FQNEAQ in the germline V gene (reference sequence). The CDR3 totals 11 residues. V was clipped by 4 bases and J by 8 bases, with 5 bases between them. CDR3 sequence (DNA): TGTGCCAGCAGCTCCCCTGGGGAGCTGTTTTTT. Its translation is CASSSPGELFF.

The CDR3 nucleotides are TGTGCCAGCAGCTCCGTGGCGGGGGCATTCTACGAGCAGTACTTC. Protein product: CASSSVAGAFYEQYF. The chain combines TRBV28 with TRBJ2-7; perhaps TRBD2 as D (7 bases). Trimming removed 6 bases from V and 3 bases from J, with 18 bases in between. Germline V gene data show CDR1 as MDHEN and CDR2 as SYDVKM. There are 15 residues in the CDR3.